This TCR beta chain was sequenced for a study of cytomegalovirus exposure and HLA in healthy donors. Study background: Membership in the Caucasian-associated ancestry cluster was found for around four fifths of roughly 400 genotyped donors. Whole-study findings and limits: A cluster of highly shared sequence variants was likely a sequencing artifact. With DRB1 most and HLA-C fewest, TCR association rates differed between HLA loci in a later analysis. Later analysis demonstrated an association between a missense DCLRE1C variant and TCR beta V- and J-gene trimming.

With respect to this clone: Its antigen is unidentified.

Primers included in the PCR were 60 Vbeta and 13 Jbeta primers. Assay used: immunoSEQ multiplex PCR; TCRdb lists only in-frame clones, some missing. This sample yields some 160,000 clones, of which roughly 79% are seen a single time; roughly 1.5% belongs to the top ten. From germline, CDR1 is MNHNY and CDR2 SVGAGI (reference sequence). The CDR3 runs to 15 residues. V was trimmed by 7 bases and J by 3 bases, leaving 15 bases between them. The TCR originated in a man between 35 and 55 years old in good health and CMV-seronegative. The sequencing input was PBMCs. The chain combines TRBV6-6 with TRBJ1-4; D unclear. The DNA of the CDR3 is TGTGCCAGCACCTACGACCTAGTTGCTAATGAAAAACTGTTTTTT. Translating it yields CASTYDLVANEKLFF.